A single sample is the source of the 20 T cell receptor beta chains below, sequenced in a study of radiation and T cells in renal cell carcinoma. Treatment reported: treatment-naive control, cytoreductive nephrectomy. Produced via immunoSEQ multiplex PCR; TCRdb's table is partial and in-frame only. The table has roughly 13,000 clones, approximately 50% seen once; the top ten hold roughly 13%. The material was tumor tissue, obtained from a patient whose treatment was nephrectomy without radiotherapy. The receptor source for this set is a man aged 45-60 years with renal cell carcinoma.

V is TRBV30 and J is TRBJ1-2, with TRBD1 matching over 10 bases. CDR1 and CDR2 from the germline V gene are GTSNPN and SVGIG (reference sequence). V trimming: 0 bases; J trimming: 8 bases; junction bases outside the gene matches: 9. The CDR3 is 15 residues long. The CDR3 region has the DNA TGTGCCTGGAGTGTAAGCTCGACAGGGGGCGAAGGCTACACCTTC. This translates into CAWSVSSTGGEGYTF.

CDR3 amino acids: CASSLLLPPLHF. CDR3 DNA sequence: TGTGCCAGCAGCTTATTATTACCACCCCTCCACTTT. The V gene is TRBV11-2, the J gene TRBJ1-6, with D hard to call. The CDR3 loop spans 12 amino acids. Germline loops: CDR1 SGHAT, CDR2 FQNNGV. V was trimmed by 2 bases and J by 11 bases, leaving 7 bases between them.

This chain joins TRBV21-1 and TRBJ2-7; the table's D call, TRBD1, has no DNA check behind it. TRBV21-1 is a pseudogene segment. The CDR3 runs 14 residues. CDR3 bases: TGTGCCAGCAAGGGGTGGACCAGAGCCTACGAGCAGTACTTC. It codes for CASKGWTRAYEQYF.

CDR3 protein: CASSVAWVGDRDYPGANVLTF. CDR3 coding DNA: TGTGCCAGCAGCGTAGCATGGGTCGGGGACAGGGACTATCCTGGGGCCAACGTCCTGACTTTC. This chain joins TRBV9 and TRBJ2-6; 9 bases match TRBD1. Unmatched junction bases numbered 15, after V lost 0 bases and J lost 2 bases. Germline V gene sequence: CDR1 SGDLS, CDR2 YYNGEE. This CDR3 is 21 amino acids long.

This chain uses TRBV9 with TRBJ2-6; D unclear. V was cut by 1 base and J by 4 bases, with 12 bases left in between. CDR3 length: 16 amino acids. Germline CDR1 SGDLS, CDR2 YYNGEE. CDR3 sequence (DNA): TGTGCCAGCAGCGTACGCGGAAGGTCGGGGGCCAACGTCCTGACTTTC. It translates to CASSVRGRSGANVLTF.

By its share, this clone is medium-sized. The J gene is TRBJ2-3, the V gene TRBV25-1; tentatively, D is TRBD1 or TRBD2 (5 bases each). Germline lookup yields CDR1 MGHDK and CDR2 SYGVNS. The CDR3 spans 16 residues. With 6 bases removed from V and 5 bases from J, the gap between germline ends came to 21 bases. The CDR3 DNA reads TGTGCCAGCAGCACATCGGGGCGATCGTCGGTAGATACGCAGTATTTT. Translation gives CASSTSGRSSVDTQYF.

The genes are TRBV6-5 and TRBJ2-7; the match to TRBD1 covers 9 bases. Germline V gene lookup returns CDR1 MNHEY and CDR2 SVGAGI. The J segment lost 3 bases and the V segment lost 6 bases, leaving 3 bases of the junction unmatched. The CDR3 spans 13 residues. The CDR3 coding sequence is TGTGCCAGCAGGGGGACAGGGATCTACGAGCAGTACTTC. This codes for CASRGTGIYEQYF.

The rearrangement uses TRBV21-1 and TRBJ1-2; TRBD1, as called in the table, went unchecked against the DNA. TRBV21-1 is a documented pseudogene. The CDR3 contains 14 residues. The CDR3 nucleotides read TGTGCCAGCAGCCACGCCGGGACAGGGAATGGCTACACCTTC. It encodes CASSHAGTGNGYTF.

V is TRBV5-4 and J is TRBJ2-2; TRBD1 matches at 8 bases. Germline CDR1 is SGHNT and CDR2 is YYREEE (reference sequence). V gave up 4 bases and J gave up 1 base; unmatched junction bases: 6. The CDR3 totals 16 residues. The CDR3 DNA reads as TGTGCCAGCAGCCCCACACAGGGGGTGAACACCGGGGAGCTGTTTTTT. Translating gives CASSPTQGVNTGELFF.

J is TRBJ1-5 and V is TRBV6-1; possible D gene TRBD1, 6 bases. The V gene lost 0 bases and the J gene lost 3 bases, with 9 bases spanning the gap. CDR1 is MNHNS and CDR2 is SASEGT in the germline V gene. This CDR3 is 15 amino acids long. The CDR3 DNA sequence: TGTGCCAGCAGTGAAGCTGGGGGCCCCAATCAGCCCCAGCATTTT. As protein: CASSEAGGPNQPQHF.

This sequence joins TRBV30 and TRBJ2-1, with TRBD2 matching over 8 bases. Trimming at V came to 0 bases and at J to 8 bases, leaving 6 bases not matched to a gene. This CDR3 has 14 residues. Germline CDR1 and CDR2: GTSNPN and SVGIG (reference sequence). The CDR3 DNA sequence: TGTGCCTGGAGTGTACGCGGGGGGCCTGATGAGCAGTTCTTC. It encodes CAWSVRGGPDEQFF.

The V gene is TRBV4-2, the J gene TRBJ2-7, with unresolved D. CDR1 and CDR2 (germline): LGHNA, YNFKEQ. V lost 1 base to trimming and J lost 2 bases, with 9 bases between them. This CDR3 is 14 amino acids long. The DNA for the CDR3 is TGTGCCAGCAGCCAAGCGGGCAGAACCTACGAGCAGTACTTC. It codes for CASSQAGRTYEQYF.

The rearrangement uses TRBV11-2 and TRBJ1-2; TRBD1 matches 8 bases. This CDR3 has 16 residues. Losses at the gene ends were 5 bases for V and 6 bases for J; bases not matched to a gene: 14. Germline V gene lookup returns CDR1 SGHAT and CDR2 FQNNGV. DNA for the CDR3: TGTGCCAGCAGCCCTTCCCCCTTATCAGGGGGCGATGGCTACACCTTC. Protein product: CASSPSPLSGGDGYTF.

This clone was observed a few times. The rearrangement uses TRBV2 and TRBJ1-1; D is ambiguous. In germline, CDR1 is SNHLY, CDR2 FYNNEI. Trimming removed 7 bases at V and 0 bases at J, with 12 bases between. The CDR3 has 14 residues. The CDR3 spells CASTSGIMNTEAFF. The CDR3, as DNA: TGTGCCAGCACTTCGGGCATCATGAACACTGAAGCTTTCTTT. Supplemented by reference TRBV2 and TRBJ1-1, the full variable domain reads EPEVTQTPSHQVTQMGQEVILRCVPISNHLYFYWYRQILGQKVEFLVSFYNNEISEKSEIFDDQFSVERPDGSNFTLKIRSTKLEDSAMYFCASTSGIMNTEAFFGQGTRLTVV.

The chain is built from TRBV5-5 and TRBJ1-6, with D perhaps TRBD1 (5 bases). This CDR3 has 16 amino acids. In germline, CDR1 is SGHKS, CDR2 YYEKEE (reference sequence). Trimming left V 3 bases short and J 6 bases short, with 16 bases between. CDR3 protein: CASSSLGTASNSPLHF. The CDR3 bases are TGTGCCAGCAGCTCACTCGGGACTGCTTCTAATTCACCCCTCCACTTT. Looking up the rest from reference TRBV5-5 and TRBJ1-6 gives the full variable domain: DAGVTQSPTHLIKTRGQQVTLRCSPISGHKSVSWYQQVLGQGPQFIFQYYEKEERGRGNFPDRFSARQFPNYSSELNVNALLLGDSALYLCASSSLGTASNSPLHFGNGTRLTVT.

The chain is built from TRBV9 and TRBJ1-2, with a possible D match to TRBD1 (5 bases). This CDR3 spans 15 amino acids. The germline gives CDR1 SGDLS, CDR2 YYNGEE. V lost 0 bases and J lost 7, with 16 bases in between. CDR3 bases: TGTGCCAGCAGCGTAGAGGCAGGGCGCGTGGGTGGCTACACCTTC. It specifies CASSVEAGRVGGYTF. Using reference TRBV9 and TRBJ1-2 for the parts outside the CDR3, the full variable domain is DSGVTQTPKHLITATGQRVTLRCSPRSGDLSVYWYQQSLDQGLQFLIQYYNGEERAKGNILERFSAQQFPDLHSELNLSSLELGDSALYFCASSVEAGRVGGYTFGSGTRLTVV.

The chain uses TRBV7-9 and TRBJ2-7; D is possibly TRBD1 (5 bases). Germline lookup yields CDR1 SEHNR and CDR2 FQNEAQ (reference sequence). V dropped 3 bases and J dropped 3 bases, with 18 bases sitting between them. The CDR3 has 16 residues. CDR3: CASSFSTTPTGYEQYF. CDR3 bases: TGTGCCAGCAGCTTCTCCACGACCCCTACAGGCTACGAGCAGTACTTC.

The chain combines TRBV6-5 with TRBJ1-4; unclear D gene. Trimming removed 6 bases at V and 0 bases at J, with 11 bases between. Germline CDR1 is MNHEY and CDR2 is SVGAGI. The CDR3 length is 15 residues. DNA for the CDR3: TGTGCCAGCAGCGAAAAGGGTGCAACTAATGAAAAACTGTTTTTT. Protein sequence: CASSEKGATNEKLFF.

The chain recombines TRBV6-6 with TRBJ1-2; D may be TRBD1 (5 bases). V was cut by 2 bases and J by 6 bases, with 13 bases left in between. The CDR3 covers 14 residues. CDR1 and CDR2 (germline): MNHNY, SVGAGI (reference sequence). CDR3 sequence (DNA): TGTGCCAGCAGTTACGCCGGGGGGGTGGATGGCTACACCTTC. Encoded protein: CASSYAGGVDGYTF.

The chain employs TRBV7-2 and TRBJ2-7; D gene ambiguous. Germline V CDR1 and CDR2: SGHTA, FQGNSA. V was pared by 3 bases and J by 0 bases, with 12 bases between. CDR3 size: 15 residues. DNA of the CDR3: TGTGCCAGCAGCTTTCGGGTGGAAAGCTCCTACGAGCAGTACTTC. This gives the protein CASSFRVESSYEQYF.